The 22 T cell receptor beta chains below come from one sample, sequenced in a study of OX40 agonist ivuxolimab in advanced cancers. TCRdb's copy holds only in-frame clones and misses some; the assay was immunoSEQ multiplex PCR. The table has 55,000 to 70,000 clones, around 83% seen once; the top ten hold about 1.2%. The specimen was CD4+ or CD8+ T cells sorted from blood, collected in a trial of the OX40 agonist ivuxolimab. The receptors stem from an adult with an advanced solid tumor such as melanoma, head and neck, liver or kidney cancer.

The genes are TRBV6-5 and TRBJ1-6; a weak D match, TRBD1 (5 bases). CDR3 length equals 14 residues. The V gene lost 2 bases and the J gene lost 7 bases, with 9 bases spanning the gap. The germline V gene encodes CDR1 MNHEY and CDR2 SVGAGI. The CDR3: CASSYGGANSPLHF. In DNA, the CDR3 is TGTGCCAGCAGTTACGGAGGGGCCAATTCACCCCTCCACTTT.

This clone was observed once. The V gene is TRBV20-1, the J gene TRBJ2-7, with no clear D. The CDR3 is made up of 11 amino acids. V was shortened by 4 bases and J by 6 bases, with 10 bases between the two germline ends. Germline V CDR1 and CDR2: DFQATT, SNEGSKA (reference sequence). CDR3 region: CSANRGPEQYF. In DNA form, the CDR3 reads TGCAGTGCTAACCGTGGGCCCGAGCAGTACTTC.

The V call is TRBV9, the J call TRBJ2-1, with D maybe TRBD1 (7 bases). Germline V gives CDR1 SGDLS, CDR2 YYNGEE. Deletions cut 0 bases from V and 5 bases from J, with 9 bases between. The CDR3 spans 14 residues. The CDR3 nucleotides read TGTGCCAGCAGCGTAGCAGGGGGGAACAATGAGCAGTTCTTC. This translates into CASSVAGGNNEQFF.

The rearrangement links TRBV6-5 to TRBJ2-3, with a possible D match to TRBD1 (5 bases). V was shortened by 1 base and J by 6 bases, with 8 bases between the two germline ends. Germline CDR1 reads MNHEY; CDR2 reads SVGAGI. The CDR3 runs 13 residues. The DNA for the CDR3 is TGTGCCAGCAGTTACTTCCCAGGGGATACGCAGTATTTT. It specifies CASSYFPGDTQYF.

V is TRBV6-6 and J is TRBJ1-1; D remains ambiguous. In germline, CDR1 is MNHNY, CDR2 SVGAGI (reference sequence). The ends were cut back, 0 bases at V and 5 bases at J, with 7 bases in the middle. There are 13 residues in the CDR3. CDR3 DNA sequence: TGTGCCAGCAGTTACTCGAGGCTGACTGAAGCTTTCTTT. Residues: CASSYSRLTEAFF.

This chain joins TRBV5-1 and TRBJ1-2, with 8 bases fitting TRBD1. V lost 4 bases to trimming and J lost 6 bases; unmatched junction nucleotides: 8. CDR3 length: 14 amino acids. Germline loops: CDR1 SGHRS, CDR2 YFSETQ. CDR3 in amino acids: CASSGGQGKDGYTF. DNA for the CDR3: TGCGCCAGCAGCGGAGGACAGGGAAAAGATGGCTACACCTTC.

In its sample, this clone was seen once. The genes are TRBV11-2 and TRBJ2-7; no clear D gene. CDR1 SGHAT and CDR2 FQNNGV come from the germline V gene. V dropped 5 bases and J dropped 3 bases, with 5 bases sitting between them. The CDR3 sequence is 11 residues long. CDR3 nucleotides: TGTGCCAGCAGCCCCTACTACGAGCAGTACTTC. Encoded protein: CASSPYYEQYF.

This chain connects TRBV5-4 to TRBJ1-4; TRBD1 aligns across 9 bases. This CDR3 is built from 17 residues. V gave up 1 base and J gave up 0 bases; unmatched junction bases: 4. The V gene's germline CDR1 is SGHNT and CDR2 YYREEE (reference sequence). The CDR3 DNA sequence: TGTGCCAGCAGCTTGAAGACAGGGGGGGCAACTAATGAAAAACTGTTTTTT. Residues: CASSLKTGGATNEKLFF. The full variable domain, completed using reference TRBV5-4 and TRBJ1-4, is ETGVTQSPTHLIKTRGQQVTLRCSSQSGHNTVSWYQQALGQGPQFIFQYYREEENGRGNFPPRFSGLQFPNYSSELNVNALELDDSALYLCASSLKTGGATNEKLFFGSGTQLSVL.

V usage is TRBV6-1 and J usage is TRBJ1-1, with a possible D match to TRBD1 (6 bases). Germline lookup yields CDR1 MNHNS and CDR2 SASEGT. The V gene lost 0 bases and the J gene lost 7 bases, with 18 bases spanning the gap. This CDR3 spans 16 amino acids. The CDR3: CASSEARSQGPFEAFF. Here the CDR3 DNA reads TGTGCCAGCAGTGAAGCGAGGAGTCAGGGGCCCTTTGAAGCTTTCTTT.

This clone was observed once. CDR3 DNA: TGTGCCAGCAGCCCAGGGGACAGGGAGTCGGAGCAGTACTTC. Residues: CASSPGDRESEQYF. This rearrangement joins TRBV7-9 to TRBJ2-7; 9 nucleotides agree with TRBD1. Trimming took 5 bases from V and 7 from J; bases not matched to a gene: 9. This CDR3 is 14 amino acids long. CDR1 is SEHNR and CDR2 is FQNEAQ in the germline V gene (reference sequence).

The chain is built from TRBV6-5 and TRBJ2-1; no clear D. V was pared by 0 bases and J by 0 bases, with 9 bases between. Looked up from germline, CDR1 is MNHEY and CDR2 is SVGAGI. This CDR3 is built from 16 residues. The CDR3: CASSYSVSSSYNEQFF. The CDR3 region has the DNA TGTGCCAGCAGTTACTCGGTCAGCAGCTCCTACAATGAGCAGTTCTTC.

This clone was observed once. The rearrangement joins TRBV7-9 to TRBJ2-7; 11 positions agree with TRBD1. The V segment lost 1 base and the J segment 5 bases; nucleotides outside the gene matches: 4. This CDR3 contains 15 residues. The germline gives CDR1 SEHNR, CDR2 FQNEAQ (reference sequence). As DNA, the CDR3 is TGTGCCAGCAGCTTAGAAGGACAGGGGGCACACGAGCAGTACTTC. Amino acid sequence: CASSLEGQGAHEQYF.

Only one count was recorded for this clone. The chain has TRBV29-1 and TRBJ2-7; D is undetermined. The V gene lost 2 bases and the J gene lost 8 bases, with 10 bases spanning the gap. CDR3 size: 11 residues. CDR1 and CDR2 from the germline V gene are SQVTM and ANQGSEA. The CDR3 loop is CSVETPPQQYF. In nucleotides, the CDR3 is TGCAGCGTTGAAACCCCCCCACAGCAGTACTTC.

This chain connects TRBV6-1 to TRBJ2-7, with unresolved D. Germline loops: CDR1 MNHNS, CDR2 SASEGT. V was shortened by 1 base and J by 0 bases, with 10 bases between the two germline ends. This CDR3 spans 15 amino acids. The DNA for the CDR3 is TGTGCCAGCAGTGAAGGGACCGTCGGCTCCTACGAGCAGTACTTC. Amino acid sequence: CASSEGTVGSYEQYF.

The V and J genes are TRBV29-1 and TRBJ2-2; either TRBD1 or TRBD2 may supply D (5 bases each). Germline V gives CDR1 SQVTM, CDR2 ANQGSEA. The CDR3 covers 13 residues. V lost 8 bases and J lost 7, with 17 bases in between. The CDR3 DNA is TGCAGCATAGTTGGGGGTTCGCGCGGGGAGCTGTTTTTT. Translation: CSIVGGSRGELFF.

This clone has only one observation. This chain connects TRBV6-5 to TRBJ1-2; D may be TRBD1 (6 bases). The CDR3 is 14 residues long. Germline V gives CDR1 MNHEY, CDR2 SVGAGI. V lost 6 bases and J lost 7, with 18 bases in between. CDR3 sequence reads: CASRSTLQGFGYTF. DNA of the CDR3: TGTGCCAGCAGATCCACCCTACAGGGTTTTGGCTACACCTTC.

The rearrangement joins TRBV14 to TRBJ1-6, with TRBD1 identical over 7 bases. This CDR3 has 17 amino acids. V shed 2 bases and J 4 bases; nucleotides not matched to a gene: 8. Germline V lookup: CDR1 SGHDN, CDR2 FVKESK. The CDR3 DNA follows: TGTGCCAGCAGCCAATTGAGGACAGGCGGATATAATTCACCCCTCCACTTT. Protein: CASSQLRTGGYNSPLHF.

The chain carries TRBV5-1 and TRBJ2-2; the D gene is possibly TRBD1 (6 bases). Trimming stripped 3 bases from V and 5 bases from J, with 11 bases between. This CDR3 contains 14 residues. Germline V gene data show CDR1 as SGHRS and CDR2 as YFSETQ. The CDR3 DNA is TGCGCCAGCAGCTACAGGGTAGGGACCGGGGAGCTGTTTTTT. It codes for CASSYRVGTGELFF.

This clone was observed a handful of times. The chain carries TRBV7-9 and TRBJ2-2; D remains unclear. Trimming pared 2 bases from V and 1 base from J, leaving 2 bases between. Germline loops: CDR1 SEHNR, CDR2 FQNEAQ (reference sequence). The CDR3 covers 13 residues. The CDR3 nucleotides read TGTGCCAGCAGCTTACTGAACACCGGGGAGCTGTTTTTT. This translates into CASSLLNTGELFF.

V and J are TRBV5-4 and TRBJ1-6, with 10 bases lining up with TRBD1. Germline CDR1 is SGHNT and CDR2 is YYREEE (reference sequence). The V and J ends lost 4 bases and 9 bases, in that order; junction bases with no gene match: 7. CDR3 length: 15 amino acids. CDR3 sequence reads: CASSVGTGVSSPLHF. The CDR3 DNA reads TGTGCCAGCAGCGTCGGGACAGGGGTTAGTTCACCCCTCCACTTT.

V and J are TRBV18 and TRBJ2-7; 11 bases are a match to TRBD1. CDR1 and CDR2 (germline): KGHSH, LQKENI. The length of the CDR3 is 17 residues. Trimming cost V 4 bases and J 4 bases; bases outside gene matches: 12. CDR3 DNA sequence: TGTGCCAGCTCACGCCGACCGGGACAGGGGGTTCGGTACGAGCAGTACTTC. Its translation: CASSRRPGQGVRYEQYF.

The V gene is TRBV18, the J gene TRBJ2-5; a possible D gene is TRBD2 (5 bases). Germline V gene data show CDR1 as KGHSH and CDR2 as LQKENI. V gave up 3 bases and J gave up 5 bases, with 19 bases separating them. This CDR3 has 16 residues. In DNA form, the CDR3 reads TGTGCCAGCTCACCCCTCTTAGGGAGCCGCCAGGAGACCCAGTACTTC. Its translation is CASSPLLGSRQETQYF. The variable domain in full, with the rest retrieved from reference TRBV18 and TRBJ2-5, is NAGVMQNPRHLVRRRGQEARLRCSPMKGHSHVYWYRQLPEEGLKFMVYLQKENIIDESGMPKERFSAEFPKEGPSILRIQQVVRGDSAAYFCASSPLLGSRQETQYFGPGTRLLVL.